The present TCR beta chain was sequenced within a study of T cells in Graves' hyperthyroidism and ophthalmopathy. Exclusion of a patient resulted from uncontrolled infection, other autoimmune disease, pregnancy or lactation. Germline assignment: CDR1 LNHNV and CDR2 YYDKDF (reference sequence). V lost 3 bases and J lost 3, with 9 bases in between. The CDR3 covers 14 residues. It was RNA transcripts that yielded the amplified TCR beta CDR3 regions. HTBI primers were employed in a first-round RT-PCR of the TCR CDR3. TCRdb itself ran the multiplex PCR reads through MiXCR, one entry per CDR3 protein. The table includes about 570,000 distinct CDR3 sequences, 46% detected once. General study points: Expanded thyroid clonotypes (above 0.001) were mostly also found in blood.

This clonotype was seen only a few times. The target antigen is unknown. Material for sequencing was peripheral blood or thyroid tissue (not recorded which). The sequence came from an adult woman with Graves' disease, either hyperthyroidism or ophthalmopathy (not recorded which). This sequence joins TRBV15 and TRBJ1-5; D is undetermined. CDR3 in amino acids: CATSSRTDNQPQHF. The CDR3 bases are TGTGCCACCAGCAGTCGCACAGACAATCAGCCCCAGCATTTT.